Below, one TCR beta chain is given with its context. Method: immunoSEQ multiplex PCR; TCRdb's copy keeps in-frame clones and lacks some. The sample records around 56,000 clones, roughly 80% being singletons. This entry comes from a study of blood T cell repertoires in COVID-19. Across the whole study: Collection of acute and convalescent COVID-19 samples took place in the United States, Italy and Spain.

The V segment lost 8 bases and the J segment 6 bases; nucleotides outside the gene matches: 7. The CDR3 extends over 13 amino acids. Germline lookup yields CDR1 MNHEY and CDR2 SVGAGI. This TCR came from a man aged 60 to 69 with acute or convalescent COVID-19. The sample comprised peripheral blood. The V gene is TRBV6-5, the J gene TRBJ2-1, with 7 bases lining up with TRBD1. DNA for the CDR3: TGTGCCAGCGAAAGGGGGCAGGTCAATGAGCAGTTCTTC. Translating gives CASERGQVNEQFF.